This T cell receptor (beta chain) was sequenced during a study of blood T cell repertoires in COVID-19. About the research overall: Italy, Spain and the United States were the sources of the convalescent and acute COVID-19 samples.

As processed by the authors: Reference gene primers were amplified, and this amplification served to estimate nucleated cell counts. TCRdb keeps only in-frame clones here, not all; method: immunoSEQ multiplex PCR. V and J calls and clone size are those listed in that table; D and trimming were worked out from the DNA. This sample carries 65,000 or so clones, around 90% of them seen once, and the ten largest clones take about 9.4%. Per germline, CDR1 SGHVS and CDR2 FQNEAQ. The trim removed 3 bases at V and 5 bases at J, leaving 7 bases unmatched. This CDR3 spans 15 amino acids. This TCR was recovered from a human donor with acute or convalescent COVID-19. The donor label of this sample is uncertain. The rearrangement links TRBV7-8 to TRBJ2-3; 8 nucleotides align to TRBD2. The sample comprised peripheral blood. The CDR3 loop is CASSLLAGRRDTQYF. The CDR3 nucleotides are TGTGCCAGCAGCTTGTTAGCGGGGAGGAGAGATACGCAGTATTTT.